The sequence of this TCR beta chain was determined in a study of sequential checkpoint blockade in melanoma. Study-wide background: Arm A got nivolumab then ipilimumab; arm B the reverse, 1:1.

The treatment: randomized to nivolumab then ipilimumab (arm A) or the reverse (arm B). None of the patients previously received DNA-damaging chemotherapy. Sorted cells were live CD3+CD8+, lacking CD19 and CD56, from PBMCs. Produced via immunoSEQ multiplex PCR; TCRdb's table is partial and in-frame only. Of about 22,000 clones listed, around 70% are singletons. Trimming left V 8 bases short and J 6 bases short, with 10 bases between. Germline lookup yields CDR1 MDHEN and CDR2 SYDVKM. This CDR3 comprises 12 residues. The sequencing here drew on CD8+ T cells sorted from blood (inferred from file names), taken from a patient given nivolumab and ipilimumab in sequence. This sequence originates from a human donor with melanoma. V and J are TRBV28 and TRBJ1-4; D possibly corresponds to TRBD1 (5 bases). CDR3 nucleotides: TGTGCCAGCGGGACGGGGGATGAAAAACTGTTTTTT. Residues: CASGTGDEKLFF.